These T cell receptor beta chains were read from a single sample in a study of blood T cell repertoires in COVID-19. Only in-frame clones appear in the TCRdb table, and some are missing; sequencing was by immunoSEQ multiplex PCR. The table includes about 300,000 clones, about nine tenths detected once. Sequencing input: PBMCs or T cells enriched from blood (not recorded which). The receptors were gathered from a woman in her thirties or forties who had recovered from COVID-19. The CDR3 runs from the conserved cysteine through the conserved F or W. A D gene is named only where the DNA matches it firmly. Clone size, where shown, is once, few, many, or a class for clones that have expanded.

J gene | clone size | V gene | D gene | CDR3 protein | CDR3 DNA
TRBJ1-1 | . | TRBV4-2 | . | CASSQGPTGPNTEAFF | TGTGCCAGCAGCCAAGGACCTACAGGGCCGAACACTGAAGCTTTCTTT
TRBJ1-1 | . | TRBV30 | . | CAWTRGAANTEAFF | TGTGCCTGGACCCGGGGGGCGGCGAACACTGAAGCTTTCTTT
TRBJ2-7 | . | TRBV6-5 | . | CASSGTGYEQYF | TGTGCCAGCTCGGGGACTGGCTACGAGCAGTACTTC
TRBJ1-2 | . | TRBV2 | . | CASSEVSVYGYTF | TGTGCCAGCAGTGAAGTGAGTGTCTATGGCTACACCTTC
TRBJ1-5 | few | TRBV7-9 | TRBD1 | CASSPGQAKGQPQHF | TGTGCCAGCAGCCCTGGACAGGCCAAGGGTCAGCCCCAGCATTTT
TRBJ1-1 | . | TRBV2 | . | CASILLGPANTEAFF | TGTGCCAGCATCTTGCTGGGGCCAGCGAACACTGAAGCTTTCTTT
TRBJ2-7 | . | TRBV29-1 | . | CSVEDTYEQYF | TGCAGCGTTGAAGATACCTACGAGCAGTACTTC
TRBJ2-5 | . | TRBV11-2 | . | CASSPNIGFKETQYF | TGTGCCAGCAGCCCAAATATCGGGTTCAAAGAGACCCAGTACTTC
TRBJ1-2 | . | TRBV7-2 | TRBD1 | CASSLDSDRGQDGYTF | TGTGCCAGCAGCTTGGACTCAGACAGGGGGCAGGATGGCTACACCTTC
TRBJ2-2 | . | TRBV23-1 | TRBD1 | CASSLYRGLFNGELFF | TGCGCCAGCAGTCTTTACAGGGGGCTATTTAACGGGGAGCTGTTTTTT
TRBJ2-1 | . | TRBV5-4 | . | CASSRGTDYNEQFF | TGTGCCAGCAGCCGGGGGACAGATTACAATGAGCAGTTCTTC
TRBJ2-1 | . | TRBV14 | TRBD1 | CASSPGTGGYNEQFF | TGTGCCAGCAGCCCGGGGACAGGGGGCTACAATGAGCAGTTCTTC
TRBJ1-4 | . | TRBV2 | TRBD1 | CASRAGTVGTRANGKLFF | TGTGCCAGCAGAGCCGGGACAGTCGGCACTAGGGCCAATGGAAAACTGTTTTTT
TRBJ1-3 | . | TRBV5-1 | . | CASSWTSGVGNTIYF | TGCGCCAGCAGCTGGACCTCAGGGGTCGGAAACACCATATATTTT
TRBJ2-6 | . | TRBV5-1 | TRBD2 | CASSLAGGPGANVLTF | TGCGCCAGCAGCTTGGCGGGAGGGCCCGGGGCCAACGTCCTGACTTTC
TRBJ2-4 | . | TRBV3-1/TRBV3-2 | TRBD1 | CASSLQLGQGVYIQYF | TGTGCCAGCAGCCTCCAACTGGGACAGGGGGTTTACATTCAGTACTTC
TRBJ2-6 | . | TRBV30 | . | CAWSVTGNAGANVLTF | TGTGCCTGGAGTGTAACGGGGAATGCTGGGGCCAACGTCCTGACTTTC